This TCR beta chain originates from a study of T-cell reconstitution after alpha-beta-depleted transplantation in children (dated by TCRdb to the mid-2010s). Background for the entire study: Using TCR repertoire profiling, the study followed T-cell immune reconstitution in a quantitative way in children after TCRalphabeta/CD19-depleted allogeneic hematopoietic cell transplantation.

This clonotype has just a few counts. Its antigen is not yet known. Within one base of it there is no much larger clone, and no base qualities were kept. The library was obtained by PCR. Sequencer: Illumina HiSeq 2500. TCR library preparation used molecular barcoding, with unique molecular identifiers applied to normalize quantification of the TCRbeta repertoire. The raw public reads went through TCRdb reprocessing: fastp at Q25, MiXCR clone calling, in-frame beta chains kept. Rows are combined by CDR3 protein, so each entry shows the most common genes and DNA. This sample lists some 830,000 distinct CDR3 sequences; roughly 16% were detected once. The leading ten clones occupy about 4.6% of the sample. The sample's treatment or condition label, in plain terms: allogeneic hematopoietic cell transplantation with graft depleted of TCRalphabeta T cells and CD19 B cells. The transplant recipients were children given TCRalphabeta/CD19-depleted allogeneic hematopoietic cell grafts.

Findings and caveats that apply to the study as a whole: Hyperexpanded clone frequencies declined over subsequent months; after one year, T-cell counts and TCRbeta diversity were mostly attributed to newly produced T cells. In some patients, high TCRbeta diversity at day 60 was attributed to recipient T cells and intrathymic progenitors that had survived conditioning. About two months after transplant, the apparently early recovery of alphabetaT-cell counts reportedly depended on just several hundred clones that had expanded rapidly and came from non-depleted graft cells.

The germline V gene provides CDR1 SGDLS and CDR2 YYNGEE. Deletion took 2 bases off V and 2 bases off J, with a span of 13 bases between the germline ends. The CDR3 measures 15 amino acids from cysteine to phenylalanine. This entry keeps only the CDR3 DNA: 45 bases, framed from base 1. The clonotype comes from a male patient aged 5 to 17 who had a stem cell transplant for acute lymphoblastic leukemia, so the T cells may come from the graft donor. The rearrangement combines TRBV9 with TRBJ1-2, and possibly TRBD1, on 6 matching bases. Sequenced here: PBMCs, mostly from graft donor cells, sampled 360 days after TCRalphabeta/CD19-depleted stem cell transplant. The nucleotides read TGTGCCAGCAGCGTGTCCGATACAGGGAACTATGGCTACACCTTC. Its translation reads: CASSVSDTGNYGYTF.